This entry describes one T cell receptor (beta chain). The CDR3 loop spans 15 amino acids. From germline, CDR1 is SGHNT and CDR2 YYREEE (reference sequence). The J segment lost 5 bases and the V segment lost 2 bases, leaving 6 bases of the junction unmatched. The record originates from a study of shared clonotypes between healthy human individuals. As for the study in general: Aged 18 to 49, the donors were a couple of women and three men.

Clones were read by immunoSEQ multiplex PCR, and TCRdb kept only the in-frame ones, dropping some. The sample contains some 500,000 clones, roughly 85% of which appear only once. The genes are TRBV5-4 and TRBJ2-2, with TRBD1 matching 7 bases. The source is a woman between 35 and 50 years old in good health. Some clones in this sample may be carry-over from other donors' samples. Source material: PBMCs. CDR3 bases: TGTGCCAGCAGCTTCCGGGACAGACAGACCGGGGAGCTGTTTTTT. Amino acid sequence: CASSFRDRQTGELFF.